This TCR beta chain was sequenced in a study of blood T cell repertoires in COVID-19. The CDR3 extends over 14 amino acids. Deletions cut 1 base from V and 8 bases from J, with 14 bases between. Germline CDR1 reads LGHDT; CDR2 reads YNNKEL (reference sequence). Only in-frame clones appear in the TCRdb table, and some are missing; sequencing was by immunoSEQ multiplex PCR. The table has approximately 290,000 clones, roughly 90% seen once. The specimen was peripheral blood. The origin of this receptor is a woman aged 25 to 39 with COVID-19, enrolled during active disease. The chain has TRBV3-1 (or the pseudogene TRBV3-2) and TRBJ1-2; D remains unclear. CDR3 bases: TGTGCCAGCAGCCAAGTAGGAAAGAGGGTCGGCTACACCTTC. Protein: CASSQVGKRVGYTF.